This T cell receptor (beta chain) was captured by sequencing in a study of a mutant IDH1 vaccine in newly diagnosed glioma. Study at large: In weeks 1, 3, 5, 7, 11, 15, 19 and 23, patients were vaccinated. Treated patients, roughly 62% male and about 38% female, averaged 40.4 years of age. Previous treatment comprised radiotherapy, temozolomide, or both, mostly both. Study-wide points: Vaccination induced immune responses in around 93% of patients.

With regard to this clone: Its target is not known.

This sample's time point: week 23, last vaccination. Each dose of the vaccine consisted of 300 ug of mutant IDH1 20-mer peptide, with topical imiquimod. The data were produced by immunoSEQ multiplex PCR, yet TCRdb's version contains in-frame clones alone and is incomplete. The table lists roughly 36,000 clones, around 89% of them singletons, with approximately 2.4% in the top ten. From germline, CDR1 is SGHNT and CDR2 YYREEE (reference sequence). Trimming took 3 bases from V and 4 from J, leaving 17 bases between them. The CDR3 has 16 amino acids. This chain connects TRBV5-4 to TRBJ1-3, with D uncertain. The source material was PBMCs, sampled from a glioma patient whose treatment included an IDH1 peptide vaccine. This clonotype was sampled from a man in his forties or fifties with glioma. The CDR3 region has the DNA TGTGCCAGCAGCTCAAAGAATTCAATGAGGGGAAACACCATATATTTT. Its translation is CASSSKNSMRGNTIYF.